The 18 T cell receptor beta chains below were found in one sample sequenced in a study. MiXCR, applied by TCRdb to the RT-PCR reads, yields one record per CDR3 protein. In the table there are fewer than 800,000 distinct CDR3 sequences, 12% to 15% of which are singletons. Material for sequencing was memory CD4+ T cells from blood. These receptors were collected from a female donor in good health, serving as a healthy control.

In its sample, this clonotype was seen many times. For the CDR3, the DNA is TGCGCCAGCAGCCAAGTGGGGACAGGGGGCGTCGAGCAGTACTTC. It translates to CASSQVGTGGVEQYF. This chain uses TRBV4-1 with TRBJ2-7; 12 positions match TRBD1. Germline-derived CDR1 and CDR2 are MGHRA and YSYEKL. This CDR3 spans 15 amino acids. The J segment lost 6 bases and the V segment lost 1 base, leaving 4 bases of the junction unmatched.

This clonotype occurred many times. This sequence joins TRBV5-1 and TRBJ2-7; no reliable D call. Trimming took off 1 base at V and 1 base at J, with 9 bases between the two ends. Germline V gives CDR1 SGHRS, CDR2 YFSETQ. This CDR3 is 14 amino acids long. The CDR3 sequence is CASSLNPDSYEQYF. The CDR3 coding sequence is TGCGCCAGCAGCTTGAATCCAGATTCCTACGAGCAGTACTTC.

The CDR3 DNA reads as TGTGCCAGCAGCCGGGGGGGCGCTGACGACTACGAGCAGTACTTC. It specifies CASSRGGADDYEQYF. J is TRBJ2-7 and V is TRBV6-6; 8 bases agree with TRBD2. Germline-derived CDR1 and CDR2 are MNHNY and SVGAGI (reference sequence). Trimming cost V 6 bases and J 3 bases; bases outside gene matches: 10. The CDR3 loop spans 15 amino acids.

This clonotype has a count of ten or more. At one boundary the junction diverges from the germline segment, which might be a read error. The CDR3 DNA follows: TGTGCCAGCAGCTTAGGGCAGGGTTCCTACAATGAGCAGTTCTTC. Its protein product is CASSLGQGSYNEQFF. The rearrangement links TRBV5-1 to TRBJ2-1; maybe TRBD1 (5 bases). The germline V gene encodes CDR1 SGHRS and CDR2 YFSETQ. This CDR3 has 15 residues.

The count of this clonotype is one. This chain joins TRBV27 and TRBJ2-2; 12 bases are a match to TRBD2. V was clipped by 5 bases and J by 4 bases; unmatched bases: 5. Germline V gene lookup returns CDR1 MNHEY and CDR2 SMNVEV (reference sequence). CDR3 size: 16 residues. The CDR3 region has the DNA TGTGCCAGCAGTCGACTAGCGGGAGAGGTCACCGGGGAGCTGTTTTTT. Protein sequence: CASSRLAGEVTGELFF.

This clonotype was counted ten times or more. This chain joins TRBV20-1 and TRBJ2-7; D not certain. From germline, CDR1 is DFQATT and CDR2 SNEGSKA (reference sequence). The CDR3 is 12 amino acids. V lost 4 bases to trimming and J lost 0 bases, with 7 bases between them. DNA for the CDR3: TGCAGTGCTACCCCTAGCTCCTACGAGCAGTACTTC. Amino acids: CSATPSSYEQYF.

CDR3 in amino acids: CASSFQGAGNTEAFF. Here the CDR3 DNA reads TGTGCCAGCAGCTTCCAGGGGGCGGGGAACACTGAAGCTTTCTTT. This chain links TRBV5-6 with TRBJ1-1, with 8 bases matching TRBD1. The V segment lost 2 bases and the J segment 1 base; nucleotides outside the gene matches: 4. Germline loops: CDR1 SGHDT, CDR2 YYEEEE. This CDR3 spans 15 amino acids. Using reference TRBV5-6 and TRBJ1-1 for the parts outside the CDR3, the full variable domain is DAGVTQSPTHLIKTRGQQVTLRCSPKSGHDTVSWYQQALGQGPQFIFQYYEEEERQRGNFPDRFSGHQFPNYSSELNVNALLLGDSALYLCASSFQGAGNTEAFFGQGTRLTVV.

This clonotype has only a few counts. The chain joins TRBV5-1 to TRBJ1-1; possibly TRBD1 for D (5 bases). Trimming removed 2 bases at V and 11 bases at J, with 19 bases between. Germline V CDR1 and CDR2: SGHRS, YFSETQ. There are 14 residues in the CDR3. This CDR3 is CASSFNGGDVEAFF. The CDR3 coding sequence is TGCGCCAGCAGCTTTAATGGAGGGGATGTTGAGGCTTTCTTT.

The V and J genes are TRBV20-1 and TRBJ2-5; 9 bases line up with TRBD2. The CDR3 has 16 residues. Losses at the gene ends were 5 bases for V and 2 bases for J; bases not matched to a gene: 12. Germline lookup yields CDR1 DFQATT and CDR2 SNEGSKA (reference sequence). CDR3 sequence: CSASRGAGGFQETQYF. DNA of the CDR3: TGCAGTGCTTCCCGGGGAGCGGGGGGTTTTCAAGAGACCCAGTACTTC.

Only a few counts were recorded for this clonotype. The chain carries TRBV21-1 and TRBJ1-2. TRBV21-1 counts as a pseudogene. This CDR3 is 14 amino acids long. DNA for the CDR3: TGTGCCAGCACCTACTTGGGACTCGTCTATGGCTACACCTTC. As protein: CASTYLGLVYGYTF.

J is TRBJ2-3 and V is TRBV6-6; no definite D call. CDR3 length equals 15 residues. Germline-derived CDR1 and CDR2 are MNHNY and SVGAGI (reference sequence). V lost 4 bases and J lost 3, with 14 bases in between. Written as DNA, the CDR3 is TGTGCCAGCAGTTTATTGTCCCCATCTACAGATACGCAGTATTTT. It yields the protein CASSLLSPSTDTQYF.

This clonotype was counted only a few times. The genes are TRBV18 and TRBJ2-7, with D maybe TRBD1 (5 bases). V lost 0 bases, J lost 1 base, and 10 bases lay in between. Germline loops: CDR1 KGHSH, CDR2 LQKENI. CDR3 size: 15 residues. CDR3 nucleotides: TGTGCCAGCTCACCACCGGCAGGGTCGTCCTACGAGCAGTACTTC. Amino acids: CASSPPAGSSYEQYF.

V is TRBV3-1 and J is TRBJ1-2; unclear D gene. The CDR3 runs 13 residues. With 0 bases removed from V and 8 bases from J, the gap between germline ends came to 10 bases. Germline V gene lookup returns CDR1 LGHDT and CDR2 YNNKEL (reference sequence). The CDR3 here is CASSQEGRVGYTF. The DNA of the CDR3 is TGTGCCAGCAGCCAAGAAGGACGGGTCGGCTACACCTTC.

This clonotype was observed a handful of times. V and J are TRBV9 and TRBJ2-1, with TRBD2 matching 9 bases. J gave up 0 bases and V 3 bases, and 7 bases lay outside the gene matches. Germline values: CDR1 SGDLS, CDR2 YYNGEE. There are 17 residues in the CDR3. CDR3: CASSARASGVSYNEQFF. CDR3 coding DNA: TGTGCCAGCAGCGCCCGGGCTAGCGGGGTCTCCTACAATGAGCAGTTCTTC.

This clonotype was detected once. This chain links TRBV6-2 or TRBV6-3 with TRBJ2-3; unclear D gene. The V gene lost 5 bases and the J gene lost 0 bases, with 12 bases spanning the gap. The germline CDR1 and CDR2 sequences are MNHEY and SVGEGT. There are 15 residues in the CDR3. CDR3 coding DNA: TGTGCCAGCAGTCCCCTAGGGAAAAGCACAGATACGCAGTATTTT. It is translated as CASSPLGKSTDTQYF.

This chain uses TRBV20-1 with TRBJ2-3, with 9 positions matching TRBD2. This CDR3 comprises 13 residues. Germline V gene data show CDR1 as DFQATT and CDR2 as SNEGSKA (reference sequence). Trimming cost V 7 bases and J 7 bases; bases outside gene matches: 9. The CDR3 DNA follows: TGCAGTGGTTTAGCGGGAGACGCTAATACGCAGTATTTT. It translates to CSGLAGDANTQYF.

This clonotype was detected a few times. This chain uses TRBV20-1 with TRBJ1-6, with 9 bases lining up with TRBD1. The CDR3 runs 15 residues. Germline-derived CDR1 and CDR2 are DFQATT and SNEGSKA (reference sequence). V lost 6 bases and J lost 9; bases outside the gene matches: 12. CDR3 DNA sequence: TGCAGTGCCGTTCCGGGACAGGGTAATAGTTCACCCCTCCACTTT. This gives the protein CSAVPGQGNSSPLHF.

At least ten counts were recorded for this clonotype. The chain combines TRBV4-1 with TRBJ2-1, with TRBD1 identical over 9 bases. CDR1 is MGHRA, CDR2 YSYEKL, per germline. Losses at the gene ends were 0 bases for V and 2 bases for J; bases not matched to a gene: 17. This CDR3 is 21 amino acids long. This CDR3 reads CASSQDTGDRVGGGTYNEQFF. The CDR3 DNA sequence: TGCGCCAGCAGCCAAGATACCGGGGACAGGGTTGGCGGGGGCACCTACAATGAGCAGTTCTTC.